Here is one TCR beta chain with its context. Antigen: not known. One entry per CDR3 protein results from TCRdb running MiXCR on the reads. The sample contains approximately 220,000 distinct CDR3 sequences, 38% of which appear only once. The CDR3 spans 14 residues. V was clipped by 5 bases and J by 3 bases; unmatched bases: 4. Germline CDR1 and CDR2: SGHVS and FQNEAQ. The data derive from a study of T cell repertoires in cytomegalovirus infection. Overall study context: HLA-B-restricted CMV epitopes that are well studied were used alongside recently identified HLA-C-restricted ones. Matching HLA type and CMV infection were both indicated by public TCR beta signatures.

General observations from the study: The ex vivo response was dominated by HLA-C-restricted CMV-specific TCR beta clonotypes. Individuals carrying CMV plus the relevant HLA were identified by cumulative frequency of public TCR beta families.

This chain uses TRBV7-8 with TRBJ2-7; 10 nucleotides align to TRBD1. The sample in question was CD8+ T cells from cultured PBMCs, obtained from culture after CMV antigen stimulation. This sequence originates from a human donor in good health (CMV status not recorded). Some clones in this sample may be carry-over from other donors' samples. The CDR3 coding sequence is TGTGCCAGCAGCCCCGGACAGGGGGACTACGAGCAGTACTTC. Residues: CASSPGQGDYEQYF.